The 25 T cell receptor beta chains below were found in one sample sequenced in a study of T-cell reconstitution after alpha-beta-depleted transplantation in children (dated by TCRdb to 2016 to 2018). Libraries were made using PCR. This sample was sequenced with an Illumina HiSeq 2500. TCR library preparation used molecular barcoding, with unique molecular identifiers applied to normalize quantification of the TCRbeta repertoire. TCRdb reprocessed the public reads (quality trimming at Q25 with fastp, clone calling with MiXCR) and kept in-frame beta chains. Every distinct CDR3 protein forms one entry, paired with its most common genes and DNA. In this sample the table shows approximately 200,000 distinct CDR3 sequences, 13% to 15% of which occur a single time. The biggest ten clones account for about 12% of the sample. The specimen was PBMCs from the stem cell graft donor, collected from the stem cell graft. All receptors come from a human donor who donated a stem cell graft to a child with acute lymphoblastic leukemia.

This clonotype was seen ten or more times. V and J are TRBV5-4 and TRBJ2-6, with 7 bases that match TRBD1. V shed 1 base, J shed 0 bases, and the junction held 7 bases outside the gene matches. The CDR3 consists of 18 residues. Germline V lookup: CDR1 SGHNT, CDR2 YYREEE (reference sequence). This CDR3 is CASSLLGTVISGANVLTF. The CDR3 region has the DNA TGTGCCAGCAGCTTGCTGGGGACAGTTATCTCTGGGGCCAACGTCCTGACTTTC. Full variable domain (rest looked up from reference TRBV5-4 and TRBJ2-6): ETGVTQSPTHLIKTRGQQVTLRCSSQSGHNTVSWYQQALGQGPQFIFQYYREEENGRGNFPPRFSGLQFPNYSSELNVNALELDDSALYLCASSLLGTVISGANVLTFGAGSRLTVL.

The chain employs TRBV20-1 and TRBJ1-2, with TRBD1 as a possible D gene (5 bases). Germline-derived CDR1 and CDR2 are DFQATT and SNEGSKA (reference sequence). V lost 4 bases, J lost 6 bases, and 9 bases lay in between. This CDR3 is 11 amino acids long. DNA for the CDR3: TGCAGTGCTATGCAGGGCCATGGCTACACCTTC. This sequence encodes CSAMQGHGYTF.

This clonotype appeared many times. The chain links TRBV11-2 to TRBJ2-2; weak D call: TRBD1 (6 bases). Germline CDR1 reads SGHAT; CDR2 reads FQNNGV. The CDR3 totals 16 residues. Trimming took 5 bases from V and 4 from J, leaving 17 bases between them. CDR3 sequence (DNA): TGTGCCAGCAGCCGAAGACAGGATTTGAGCACCGGGGAGCTGTTTTTT. It specifies CASSRRQDLSTGELFF.

In this sample, this clonotype turned up many times. The chain links TRBV7-8 to TRBJ2-1; either TRBD1 or TRBD2 may supply D (7 bases each). V gave up 3 bases and J gave up 6 bases, with 12 bases separating them. The CDR3 runs 14 residues. In germline, CDR1 is SGHVS, CDR2 FQNEAQ. DNA for the CDR3: TGTGCCAGCAGCTTGACAGGGAGGGGCAATGAGCAGTTCTTC. The encoded protein is CASSLTGRGNEQFF.

The chain recombines TRBV20-1 with TRBJ2-1, with TRBD2 as a possible D gene (5 bases). Between the trimmed V and J ends, which lost 6 bases and 4 bases, there was a span of 19 bases. CDR1 is DFQATT and CDR2 is SNEGSKA in the germline V gene (reference sequence). The CDR3 spans 15 residues. Written as DNA, the CDR3 is TGCAGTGCCCACTCCCCCGGGGTGGGGTACAATGAGCAGTTCTTC. This codes for CSAHSPGVGYNEQFF.

This clonotype was detected many times. This chain connects TRBV5-1 to TRBJ1-1; D gene ambiguous. The length of the CDR3 is 14 residues. Germline V gives CDR1 SGHRS, CDR2 YFSETQ. Trimming removed 0 bases from V and 4 bases from J, with 10 bases in between. DNA for the CDR3: TGCGCCAGCAGCTTGGGGGAAGTGGGCACTGAAGCTTTCTTT. It is translated as CASSLGEVGTEAFF.

This clonotype occurred many times. V and J are TRBV5-6 and TRBJ2-5, with a weak D call TRBD1 (6 bases). The CDR3 extends over 11 amino acids. Germline values: CDR1 SGHDT, CDR2 YYEEEE. V was trimmed by 2 bases and J by 13 bases, leaving 12 bases between them. The CDR3 coding sequence is TGTGCCAGCAGCTTTCAGGGGCCTCGGTACTTC. Its translation is CASSFQGPRYF.

As for this clonotype: A much larger clone differs by one base, so this may be a read error. The chain links TRBV12-3 or TRBV12-4 to TRBJ2-7; no firm D call. The CDR3 sequence is 15 residues long. The V end lost 6 bases, the J end lost 0 bases, and 15 bases lay between the germline ends. DNA of the CDR3: TGTGCCAGCAGATTTAGAGGTTCTTCCTCCTACGAGCAGTACTTC. Its protein is CASRFRGSSSYEQYF.

This clonotype was seen at least ten times. The chain employs TRBV5-4 and TRBJ2-1, with 7 bases fitting TRBD2. Per the germline V gene, CDR1 is SGHNT and CDR2 is YYREEE (reference sequence). The CDR3 consists of 11 residues. The V segment lost 4 bases and the J segment 10 bases; nucleotides outside the gene matches: 2. The CDR3 sequence is CASSELAEQFF. The CDR3 DNA reads as TGTGCCAGCAGCGAACTAGCGGAGCAGTTCTTC. Supplemented by reference TRBV5-4 and TRBJ2-1, the full variable domain reads ETGVTQSPTHLIKTRGQQVTLRCSSQSGHNTVSWYQQALGQGPQFIFQYYREEENGRGNFPPRFSGLQFPNYSSELNVNALELDDSALYLCASSELAEQFFGPGTRLTVL.

In this sample, this clonotype turned up many times. The chain uses TRBV20-1 and TRBJ2-7; 7 positions match TRBD1. The V and J ends lost 2 bases and 3 bases, in that order; junction bases with no gene match: 7. The CDR3 spans 14 residues. Germline CDR1 reads DFQATT; CDR2 reads SNEGSKA (reference sequence). This CDR3 is CSARSGTDDYEQYF. In DNA form, the CDR3 reads TGCAGTGCTAGATCCGGGACAGATGACTACGAGCAGTACTTC.

The sample holds many counts of this clonotype. The chain uses TRBV29-1 and TRBJ1-1; D is unresolved. The CDR3 length is 10 residues. The germline V gene has CDR1 SQVTM and CDR2 ANQGSEA. Trimming stripped 5 bases from V and 5 bases from J, with 6 bases between. Written as DNA, the CDR3 is TGCAGCGTTAGGTATACTGAAGCTTTCTTT. Amino acids: CSVRYTEAFF.

This clonotype was recorded many times. This rearrangement joins TRBV27 to TRBJ1-1; possible D gene TRBD1, 5 bases. V was pared by 5 bases and J by 4 bases, with 11 bases between. The CDR3 is 13 residues long. CDR1 is MNHEY and CDR2 is SMNVEV in the germline V gene (reference sequence). The CDR3 DNA reads as TGTGCCAGCAGTATTAGGGGACTCACTGAAGCTTTCTTT. Translated, it gives CASSIRGLTEAFF.

Many counts were recorded for this clonotype. V and J are TRBV5-1 and TRBJ1-4; 7 bases align to TRBD1. The V gene's germline CDR1 is SGHRS and CDR2 YFSETQ. The junction had 8 bases not matched to a gene; V was cut back by 7 bases and J by 5 bases. This CDR3 spans 14 amino acids. The CDR3 coding sequence is TGCGCCAGCCGCCCCTCAGGGGGAAATGAAAAACTGTTTTTT. Protein: CASRPSGGNEKLFF. Full variable domain (rest looked up from reference TRBV5-1 and TRBJ1-4): KAGVTQTPRYLIKTRGQQVTLSCSPISGHRSVSWYQQTPGQGLQFLFEYFSETQRNKGNFPGRFSGRQFSNSRSEMNVSTLELGDSALYLCASRPSGGNEKLFFGSGTQLSVL.

This clonotype was seen many times. This chain uses TRBV5-1 with TRBJ2-1; 9 bases agree with TRBD2. CDR3 length: 14 amino acids. Per germline, CDR1 SGHRS and CDR2 YFSETQ. V shed 7 bases and J 2 bases; nucleotides not matched to a gene: 4. The CDR3 spells CASSLAGPYNEQFF. The CDR3 nucleotides are TGCGCCAGCTCTCTAGCGGGGCCCTACAATGAGCAGTTCTTC.

The table lists this clonotype with a few counts. This sequence joins TRBV20-1 and TRBJ2-7, with TRBD2 matching 10 bases. J was trimmed by 3 bases and V by 7 bases; bases with no gene match: 9. The CDR3 loop spans 14 amino acids. CDR1 is DFQATT and CDR2 is SNEGSKA in the germline V gene (reference sequence). In DNA, the CDR3 is TGCAGTGTCCTTCCGGGACTAGCGATCTACGAGCAGTACTTC. Its translation is CSVLPGLAIYEQYF.

This clonotype was recorded many times. The V and J genes are TRBV6-5 and TRBJ2-3, with D uncertain. Trimming left V 6 bases short and J 4 bases short, with 8 bases between. Germline CDR1 and CDR2: MNHEY and SVGAGI. The CDR3 consists of 12 residues. The CDR3 region is CASSPPSDTQYF. The CDR3 nucleotides are TGTGCCAGCAGCCCTCCTTCAGATACGCAGTATTTT.

This clonotype was counted only a few times. A much larger clone differs from this one at a single base, so this may be a read error. The V and J genes are TRBV7-8 and TRBJ1-2; a possible D gene is TRBD1 (5 bases). Germline CDR1 and CDR2: SGHVS and FQNEAQ. This CDR3 spans 14 amino acids. The germline V and J ends were trimmed by 5 bases and 5 bases, with 15 bases remaining between them. CDR3 sequence (DNA): TGTGCCAGCAGCGCACGGGGCGCAGGATATGGCTACACCTTC. Its protein is CASSARGAGYGYTF.

This clonotype was recorded many times. V usage is TRBV11-3 and J usage is TRBJ2-1; no firm D call. The V gene lost 2 bases and the J gene lost 9 bases, with 14 bases spanning the gap. The V gene's germline CDR1 is SGHNT and CDR2 YENEEA. CDR3 length equals 14 residues. The CDR3 coding sequence is TGTGCCAGCAGCTTACTACCTGTCTCTAGTGAGCAGTTCTTC. Encoded protein: CASSLLPVSSEQFF.

In this sample, this clonotype turned up once. This may be a read error: a much more frequent sequence differs by one nucleotide. This chain joins TRBV29-1 and TRBJ1-1; D is uncertain. Germline CDR1 is SQVTM and CDR2 is ANQGSEA. The CDR3 is 11 amino acids. The chain's CDR3 is CSAAVVTEASF. CDR3 nucleotides: TGCAGCGCCGCGGTAGTCACTGAAGCTTCCTTT.

This clonotype was counted ten times or more. This chain connects TRBV20-1 to TRBJ1-2, with 9 bases that match TRBD1. This CDR3 has 11 residues. Germline assignment: CDR1 DFQATT and CDR2 SNEGSKA (reference sequence). Losses at the gene ends were 7 bases for V and 4 bases for J; bases not matched to a gene: 1. CDR3 nucleotide sequence: TGCAGTGGACAGGGGGGCTATGGCTACACCTTC. Protein product: CSGQGGYGYTF.

The chain links TRBV12-3 or TRBV12-4 to TRBJ1-6, with a weak D call TRBD1 (5 bases). The length of the CDR3 is 16 residues. The V gene lost 6 bases and the J gene lost 5 bases, with 17 bases spanning the gap. CDR3 nucleotide sequence: TGTGCCAGCAGCCAGACAGCCCGGGGGAATAATTCACCCCTCCACTTT. Amino acids: CASSQTARGNNSPLHF.

Ten or more counts support this clonotype. The CDR3 region is CASSPESWGLNTEAFF. The DNA of the CDR3 is TGCGCCAGCAGCCCAGAATCATGGGGTTTGAACACTGAAGCTTTCTTT. The chain links TRBV5-1 to TRBJ1-1; unclear D gene. Germline values: CDR1 SGHRS, CDR2 YFSETQ. The ends were cut back, 4 bases at V and 0 bases at J, with 16 bases in the middle. The CDR3 spans 16 residues.

At least ten counts were recorded for this clonotype. The chain links TRBV29-1 to TRBJ2-3; TRBD2 aligns across 9 bases. This CDR3 comprises 13 residues. With 3 bases clipped from V and 4 bases from J, the junction kept 2 bases outside the gene matches. The germline CDR1 and CDR2 sequences are SQVTM and ANQGSEA. The CDR3: CSVELAGPDTQYF. In DNA, the CDR3 is TGCAGCGTTGAGCTAGCGGGACCAGATACGCAGTATTTT.

This clonotype showed up many times. J is TRBJ2-1 and V is TRBV20-1; 10 bases agree with TRBD2. With 0 bases clipped from V and 7 bases from J, the junction kept 6 bases outside the gene matches. The CDR3 contains 15 residues. CDR1 and CDR2 (germline): DFQATT, SNEGSKA (reference sequence). DNA of the CDR3: TGCAGTGCTAGAGATTGGGGTAGCGGGAGGAATGAGCAGTTCTTC. It translates to CSARDWGSGRNEQFF.

The gene calls are TRBV2 and TRBJ2-1, with D possibly TRBD2 on 6 matching bases. The CDR3 totals 18 residues. The germline gives CDR1 SNHLY, CDR2 FYNNEI. In DNA, the CDR3 is TGTACCTGCAGTTTTAAGACTCTCGGGTACGGGGGTAGGAATGAGCAGTTCTTC. Encoded protein: CTCSFKTLGYGGRNEQFF. The entire variable domain, with the rest obtained from reference TRBV2 and TRBJ2-1, is as follows: EPEVTQTPSHQVTQMGQEVILRCVPISNHLYFYWYRQILGQKVEFLVSFYNNEISEKSEIFDDQFSVERPDGSNFTLKIRSTKLEDSAMYFCTCSFKTLGYGGRNEQFFGPGTRLTVL.